The sequence of this T cell receptor (beta chain) was determined in a study of shared clonotypes between healthy human individuals. The table came from immunoSEQ multiplex PCR; TCRdb's copy has only in-frame clones and leaves some out. The table shows about 2 million clones, with over 85% occurring only once. Terminally differentiated effector memory CD45RA+ cells were left out of the naive CD8 fraction, which was CD45RO-negative and positively selected for CCR7. Details on this clone: The antigen is not known.

General study points: When naive CD4 clonotypes were compared across a few donors, approximately 5% were shared.

Sequences were obtained from naive CD8+ T cells sorted from blood. This receptor was taken from a man aged 18 to 29 in good health.

Here the CDR3 DNA reads TGTGCCAGCAGCGTCCCCGGGGCTCGAGATACGCAGTATTTT. This encodes CASSVPGARDTQYF. This chain uses TRBV5-6 with TRBJ2-3; the D call may be TRBD1 or TRBD2 (5 bases each). The CDR3 is 14 amino acids. Germline assignment: CDR1 SGHDT and CDR2 YYEEEE. V was pared by 4 bases and J by 5 bases, with 14 bases between.